These 27 T cell receptor beta chains originate from one sample sequenced in a study of shared clonotypes between healthy human individuals. The assay was immunoSEQ multiplex PCR, and TCRdb's table has in-frame clones only and misses some. The table shows about 2 million clones, with roughly 94% occurring only once. The naive CD8 fraction comprised CD45RO-negative cells positively selected for CCR7 and excluded terminally differentiated effector memory CD45RA+ cells. The sequenced sample consisted of naive CD8+ T cells sorted from blood. These receptors originate from a man between 18 and 35 years old in good health.

This chain links TRBV19 with TRBJ2-1, with unresolved D. Germline lookup yields CDR1 LNHDA and CDR2 SQIVND (reference sequence). Deletions cut 5 bases from V and 4 bases from J, with 9 bases between. The CDR3 has 13 amino acids. This chain's CDR3 is CASSLSEYNEQFF. As DNA, the CDR3 is TGTGCCAGTAGTCTTTCGGAGTACAATGAGCAGTTCTTC. Full variable domain (rest looked up from reference TRBV19 and TRBJ2-1): DGGITQSPKYLFRKEGQNVTLSCEQNLNHDAMYWYRQDPGQGLRLIYYSQIVNDFQKGDIAEGYSVSREKKESFPLTVTSAQKNPTAFYLCASSLSEYNEQFFGPGTRLTVL.

V gene TRBV10-3 combines with J gene TRBJ2-1; 8 nucleotides match TRBD1. This CDR3 comprises 16 residues. Looked up from germline, CDR1 is ENHRY and CDR2 is SYGVKD. With 3 bases clipped from V and 4 bases from J, the junction kept 8 bases outside the gene matches. CDR3 region: CAISEIPQGAYNEQFF. The CDR3 DNA is TGTGCCATCAGTGAAATCCCGCAGGGGGCTTACAATGAGCAGTTCTTC.

The count of this clone is one. This sequence joins TRBV9 and TRBJ2-2, with no clear D. Germline V gives CDR1 SGDLS, CDR2 YYNGEE. V was clipped by 4 bases and J by 7 bases, with 14 bases between them. CDR3 length: 14 amino acids. The CDR3 region has the DNA TGTGCCAGCAGCCAGCCTCCAAGGAACGGGGAGCTGTTTTTT. This codes for CASSQPPRNGELFF.

The J gene is TRBJ1-1, the V gene TRBV30; TRBD1 agrees at 10 bases. V trimming: 0 bases; J trimming: 11 bases; junction bases outside the gene matches: 9. Germline loops: CDR1 GTSNPN, CDR2 SVGIG (reference sequence). The CDR3 spans 14 residues. CDR3 nucleotides: TGTGCCTGGAGTGTAGCGGGACAGGGGCTCTACGCTTTCTTT. Protein product: CAWSVAGQGLYAFF.

The chain couples TRBV4-1 to TRBJ2-7; 7 bases fit TRBD2. The CDR3 extends over 15 amino acids. Trimming took 1 base from V and 3 from J; bases not matched to a gene: 6. Germline assignment: CDR1 MGHRA and CDR2 YSYEKL. The CDR3 DNA reads as TGCGCCAGCAGCCAAGCGGGGGGAGTAGGCTACGAGCAGTACTTC. This gives the protein CASSQAGGVGYEQYF.

V is TRBV27 and J is TRBJ2-7; a possible D gene is TRBD2 (7 bases). This CDR3 comprises 16 residues. Germline CDR1 and CDR2: MNHEY and SMNVEV (reference sequence). V lost 0 bases and J lost 2, with 14 bases in between. The DNA of the CDR3 is TGTGCCAGCAGTTTATCAGTCCGGGGGGCGACCTACGAGCAGTACTTC. Protein product: CASSLSVRGATYEQYF.

This clone was detected only a few times. The sample has other DNA sequences that encode this CDR3 too. This chain links TRBV30 with TRBJ1-1; D uncertain. The CDR3 is 12 residues long. From germline, CDR1 is GTSNPN and CDR2 SVGIG (reference sequence). V lost 1 base and J lost 5, with 8 bases in between. CDR3 sequence (DNA): TGTGCCTGGAGTGCCGGGAGGACTGAAGCTTTCTTT. It yields the protein CAWSAGRTEAFF.

V is TRBV7-2 and J is TRBJ2-7, with unresolved D. V was trimmed by 2 bases and J by 5 bases, leaving 10 bases between them. Germline CDR1 and CDR2: SGHTA and FQGNSA. This CDR3 is built from 13 residues. The CDR3 loop reads CASSLWNFDEQYF. CDR3 coding DNA: TGTGCCAGCAGCTTATGGAACTTCGACGAGCAGTACTTC.

J is TRBJ2-1 and V is TRBV28, with D tentatively TRBD2 (5 bases). Per germline, CDR1 MDHEN and CDR2 SYDVKM. Trimming left V 1 base short and J 8 bases short, with 9 bases between. The CDR3 has 13 residues. The CDR3 here is CASSLLAADEQFF. DNA of the CDR3: TGTGCCAGCAGTTTATTGGCAGCGGATGAGCAGTTCTTC.

The gene calls are TRBV5-1 and TRBJ2-1, with 10 bases identical to TRBD2. There are 18 residues in the CDR3. The V and J ends lost 2 bases and 3 bases, in that order; junction bases with no gene match: 11. Germline assignment: CDR1 SGHRS and CDR2 YFSETQ. The chain's CDR3 is CASSFQSRGLADYNEQFF. CDR3 DNA: TGCGCCAGCAGCTTCCAGTCCCGCGGACTAGCGGACTACAATGAGCAGTTCTTC.

The genes are TRBV7-9 and TRBJ1-1; 10 bases agree with TRBD1. V shed 5 bases and J 6 bases; nucleotides not matched to a gene: 6. The length of the CDR3 is 14 residues. CDR1 and CDR2 from the germline V gene are SEHNR and FQNEAQ (reference sequence). The CDR3 DNA follows: TGTGCCAGCAGCACCGGACAGGGGGGACCTGAAGCTTTCTTT. The encoded protein is CASSTGQGGPEAFF.

The CDR3 loop is CASSSSGPNYGYTF. The CDR3 DNA reads as TGTGCCAGCAGCTCCTCGGGCCCGAACTATGGCTACACCTTC. The gene calls are TRBV9 and TRBJ1-2, with D unclear. With 4 bases removed from V and 2 bases from J, the gap between germline ends came to 12 bases. The CDR3 spans 14 residues. From germline, CDR1 is SGDLS and CDR2 YYNGEE. Full variable domain (remainder filled in from reference TRBV9 and TRBJ1-2): DSGVTQTPKHLITATGQRVTLRCSPRSGDLSVYWYQQSLDQGLQFLIQYYNGEERAKGNILERFSAQQFPDLHSELNLSSLELGDSALYFCASSSSGPNYGYTFGSGTRLTVV.

The chain employs TRBV9 and TRBJ2-1, with TRBD2 matching 10 bases. The ends lost 5 bases at V and 3 bases at J; junction bases unmatched: 14. Germline V gives CDR1 SGDLS, CDR2 YYNGEE. There are 18 residues in the CDR3. CDR3 loop: CASSPLDSLAGDYNEQFF. The DNA of the CDR3 is TGTGCCAGCAGTCCTCTAGACAGCCTAGCGGGGGACTACAATGAGCAGTTCTTC.

This rearrangement joins TRBV5-8 to TRBJ2-3; no clear D gene. Germline-derived CDR1 and CDR2 are SGHTS and YDEGEE. V was pared by 1 base and J by 1 base, with 16 bases between. The CDR3 extends over 17 amino acids. CDR3 loop: CASSLKTLSTGTDTQYF. Written as DNA, the CDR3 is TGTGCCAGCAGCTTGAAGACGCTGAGCACCGGCACAGATACGCAGTATTTT.

On this clone: The same CDR3 also results from other DNA sequences found in this sample. The rearrangement joins TRBV6-5 to TRBJ2-7; a weak D match, TRBD1 (6 bases). V was clipped by 3 bases and J by 2 bases, with 11 bases between them. This CDR3 has 14 amino acids. Germline V lookup: CDR1 MNHEY, CDR2 SVGAGI. CDR3 bases: TGTGCCAGCAGTTATCAGGGGTCTACCTACGAGCAGTACTTC. The encoded protein is CASSYQGSTYEQYF.

This chain links TRBV4-3 with TRBJ1-4, with TRBD1 matching 7 bases. V lost 3 bases and J lost 8; bases outside the gene matches: 9. The CDR3 spans 15 residues. CDR1 and CDR2 from the germline V gene are LGHNA and YSLEER. The CDR3 nucleotides are TGCGCCAGCAGCCAGACTACAGGGGTGAGGGAAAAACTGTTTTTT. Translated, it gives CASSQTTGVREKLFF.

About this clone itself: Other nucleotide sequences from this sample produce the same CDR3. The chain couples TRBV2 to TRBJ1-5; D is undetermined. The V end lost 1 base, the J end lost 0 bases, and 7 bases lay between the germline ends. Germline lookup yields CDR1 SNHLY and CDR2 FYNNEI. CDR3 size: 15 residues. CDR3 bases: TGTGCCAGCAGTGAAGGTCAATATAGCAATCAGCCCCAGCATTTT. This gives the protein CASSEGQYSNQPQHF.

The chain recombines TRBV7-2 with TRBJ2-2, with 8 bases aligning to TRBD2. Germline values: CDR1 SGHTA, CDR2 FQGNSA. Germline trimming cut 3 bases from V and 1 base from J; bases unmatched to any gene: 7. The CDR3 covers 17 residues. CDR3 nucleotide sequence: TGTGCCAGCAGCTTCTTACCAGCGGGAGTGAACACCGGGGAGCTGTTTTTT. Amino acids: CASSFLPAGVNTGELFF. The variable domain in full, with the rest retrieved from reference TRBV7-2 and TRBJ2-2, is GAGVSQSPSNKVTEKGKDVELRCDPISGHTALYWYRQSLGQGLEFLIYFQGNSAPDKSGLPSDRFSAERTGGSVSTLTIQRTQQEDSAVYLCASSFLPAGVNTGELFFGEGSRLTVL.

V is TRBV4-3 and J is TRBJ2-7, with 8 bases that match TRBD2. The CDR3 spans 18 residues. V shed 0 bases, J shed 5 bases, and the junction held 15 bases outside the gene matches. Germline-derived CDR1 and CDR2 are LGHNA and YSLEER. The CDR3 DNA reads as TGCGCCAGCAGCCAAGAAGGGCCCGGGGGGGAACTCTTCCACGAGCAGTACTTC. Protein: CASSQEGPGGELFHEQYF.

Only a few counts were recorded for this clone. The CDR3 sequence: CASRMTGFYTF. The CDR3 DNA is TGTGCCAGCAGGATGACAGGGTTCTACACCTTC. This sequence joins TRBV2 and TRBJ1-2, with TRBD1 identical over 7 bases. V shed 6 bases and J 10 bases; nucleotides not matched to a gene: 5. Germline V gives CDR1 SNHLY, CDR2 FYNNEI. CDR3 length: 11 amino acids.

The chain joins TRBV30 to TRBJ2-5; 11 bases fit TRBD2. Germline V gives CDR1 GTSNPN, CDR2 SVGIG (reference sequence). The CDR3 loop spans 14 amino acids. Germline trimming cut 2 bases from V and 4 bases from J; bases unmatched to any gene: 3. CDR3 sequence reads: CAWSSGTSGETQYF. As DNA, the CDR3 is TGTGCCTGGAGTTCCGGGACTAGCGGAGAGACCCAGTACTTC.

V is TRBV10-2 and J is TRBJ2-2; either TRBD1 or TRBD2 may supply D (5 bases each). Trimming took off 7 bases at V and 7 bases at J, with 10 bases between the two ends. The CDR3 length is 12 residues. Per the germline V gene, CDR1 is WSHSY and CDR2 is SAAADI. The chain's CDR3 is CASTLGGGELFF. The CDR3 DNA is TGCGCCAGCACCCTTGGGGGCGGGGAGCTGTTTTTT.

This clone has only a few counts. Within the sample, other DNA sequences also encode this same CDR3. The V gene is TRBV7-6, the J gene TRBJ2-7; D remains ambiguous. The CDR3 runs 13 residues. Germline V gene data show CDR1 as SGHVS and CDR2 as FNYEAQ. Between the trimmed V and J ends, which lost 2 bases and 2 bases, there was a span of 7 bases. CDR3 sequence: CASSLTETYEQYF. CDR3 DNA sequence: TGTGCCAGCAGCTTAACAGAAACCTACGAGCAGTACTTC.

Only one count was recorded for this clone. In the same sample, other DNA sequences code for this CDR3. The V call is TRBV27, the J call TRBJ2-7; D gene uncertain. The CDR3 covers 12 residues. Trimming took 8 bases from V and 3 from J, leaving 11 bases between them. Germline V gene sequence: CDR1 MNHEY, CDR2 SMNVEV (reference sequence). Here the CDR3 DNA reads TGTGCCAGCTCGACTGGAAACTACGAGCAGTACTTC. Translated, it gives CASSTGNYEQYF.

This clone appeared a single time. The sample contains more than one DNA sequence encoding this CDR3. The CDR3 protein is CASSTGGSNQPQHF. The CDR3 nucleotides are TGTGCCAGCAGTACCGGGGGTAGCAATCAGCCCCAGCATTTT. The J gene is TRBJ1-5, the V gene TRBV27; the D gene is possibly TRBD1 (5 bases). The V end lost 5 bases, the J end lost 0 bases, and 8 bases lay between the germline ends. The CDR3 has 14 residues. CDR1 MNHEY and CDR2 SMNVEV come from the germline V gene (reference sequence).

The chain uses TRBV28 and TRBJ1-5; D call uncertain. V lost 8 bases, J lost 5 bases, and 13 bases lay in between. Germline V gene lookup returns CDR1 MDHEN and CDR2 SYDVKM. This CDR3 is built from 13 residues. The chain's CDR3 is CASHDAAYQPQHF. The CDR3 DNA sequence: TGTGCCAGCCACGACGCCGCATATCAGCCCCAGCATTTT.

The sample holds a few counts of this clone. The CDR3 sequence: CASSLDLARDTIYF. Here the CDR3 DNA reads TGTGCCAGCAGCTTAGACCTGGCCCGGGACACCATATATTTT. V and J are TRBV11-2 and TRBJ1-3, with D unresolved. Trimming cost V 0 bases and J 8 bases, with 11 bases left between them. The CDR3 sequence is 14 residues long. Germline lookup yields CDR1 SGHAT and CDR2 FQNNGV.